This passage covers 9 T cell receptor beta chains from one sample sequenced in a study of T cell responses to AZD1222 COVID-19 vaccine. Method: immunoSEQ multiplex PCR; TCRdb's copy keeps in-frame clones and lacks some. This sample has tens of thousands of clones; about 88% occur once, and the top ten carry approximately 4.5%. Source: peripheral blood, taken on day 0 of AZD1222 vaccination. The receptors stem from an adult in good health.

The chain recombines TRBV7-9 with TRBJ1-6; the D is unclear. CDR3 length: 14 amino acids. Looked up from germline, CDR1 is SEHNR and CDR2 is FQNEAQ (reference sequence). V dropped 1 base and J dropped 7 bases, with 8 bases sitting between them. The CDR3 DNA reads as TGTGCCAGCAGCTTAGAATACGGAAATTCACCCCTCCACTTT. Amino acid sequence: CASSLEYGNSPLHF. Full variable domain (rest looked up from reference TRBV7-9 and TRBJ1-6): DTGVSQNPRHKITKRGQNVTFRCDPISEHNRLYWYRQTLGQGPEFLTYFQNEAQLEKSRLLSDRFSAERPKGSFSTLEIQRTEQGDSAMYLCASSLEYGNSPLHFGNGTRLTVT.

This chain joins TRBV6-5 and TRBJ2-3; D gene ambiguous. The CDR3 loop spans 13 amino acids. Between the trimmed V and J ends, which lost 6 bases and 0 bases, there was a span of 7 bases. Germline lookup yields CDR1 MNHEY and CDR2 SVGAGI. CDR3 coding DNA: TGTGCCAGCAGACTCGAAAGCACAGATACGCAGTATTTT. This codes for CASRLESTDTQYF.

The rearrangement joins TRBV6-5 to TRBJ1-1; 7 positions agree with TRBD1. V trimming: 0 bases; J trimming: 6 bases; junction bases outside the gene matches: 4. Germline V gene sequence: CDR1 MNHEY, CDR2 SVGAGI. This CDR3 has 14 residues. CDR3 region: CASSYSAGGAEAFF. The CDR3 coding sequence is TGTGCCAGCAGTTACTCGGCAGGGGGGGCTGAAGCTTTCTTT.

The rearrangement links TRBV9 to TRBJ2-1, with TRBD2 matching over 11 bases. V lost 4 bases and J lost 3; bases outside the gene matches: 15. This CDR3 spans 19 amino acids. Germline V gene data show CDR1 as SGDLS and CDR2 as YYNGEE. CDR3 nucleotide sequence: TGTGCCAGCAGCTCACTAGCGGGAGAATTTTCGTCAGGCTACAATGAGCAGTTCTTC. Encoded protein: CASSSLAGEFSSGYNEQFF.

This sequence joins TRBV7-2 and TRBJ1-6, with D hard to call. Germline-derived CDR1 and CDR2 are SGHTA and FQGNSA. The V and J ends lost 11 bases and 0 bases respectively, with 11 bases between them. This CDR3 is 14 amino acids long. As DNA, the CDR3 is TGTGCCTCTTCGCCCAGCTCCTATAATTCACCCCTCCACTTT. This codes for CASSPSSYNSPLHF.

This clone was picked up one time. The chain is built from TRBV12-3 or TRBV12-4 and TRBJ1-1; the D gene is possibly TRBD1 (6 bases). The CDR3 length is 12 residues. The V end lost 6 bases, the J end lost 11 bases, and 16 bases lay between the germline ends. CDR3 nucleotides: TGTGCCAGCAGATACGGGACAACAGGGGCTTTCTTT. Encoded protein: CASRYGTTGAFF.

The chain is built from TRBV2 and TRBJ2-5, with TRBD1 identical over 12 bases. The CDR3 length is 15 residues. Per the germline V gene, CDR1 is SNHLY and CDR2 is FYNNEI. The junction had 2 bases not matched to a gene; V was cut back by 6 bases and J by 0 bases. CDR3 DNA sequence: TGTGCCAGCAGCCGGGACAGGGGGCACCAAGAGACCCAGTACTTC. As protein: CASSRDRGHQETQYF. The variable domain in full, completed from reference TRBV2 and TRBJ2-5, reads EPEVTQTPSHQVTQMGQEVILRCVPISNHLYFYWYRQILGQKVEFLVSFYNNEISEKSEIFDDQFSVERPDGSNFTLKIRSTKLEDSAMYFCASSRDRGHQETQYFGPGTRLLVL.

The chain has TRBV6-6 and TRBJ2-3; 9 nucleotides agree with TRBD2. The CDR3 extends over 16 amino acids. V was pared by 4 bases and J by 4 bases, with 9 bases of the junction left unmatched. Germline lookup yields CDR1 MNHNY and CDR2 SVGAGI (reference sequence). CDR3 coding DNA: TGTGCCAGCAGTTCTTTAGCGGGAGTGCAAGCAGATACGCAGTATTTT. This gives the protein CASSSLAGVQADTQYF.

The chain uses TRBV6-5 and TRBJ1-6; maybe TRBD1 (5 bases). V was clipped by 6 bases and J by 7 bases, with 13 bases between them. The germline V gene encodes CDR1 MNHEY and CDR2 SVGAGI. CDR3 length: 14 residues. The CDR3 here is CASSQTALNSPLHF. The CDR3 nucleotides are TGTGCCAGCAGCCAGACAGCTTTAAATTCACCCCTCCACTTT.